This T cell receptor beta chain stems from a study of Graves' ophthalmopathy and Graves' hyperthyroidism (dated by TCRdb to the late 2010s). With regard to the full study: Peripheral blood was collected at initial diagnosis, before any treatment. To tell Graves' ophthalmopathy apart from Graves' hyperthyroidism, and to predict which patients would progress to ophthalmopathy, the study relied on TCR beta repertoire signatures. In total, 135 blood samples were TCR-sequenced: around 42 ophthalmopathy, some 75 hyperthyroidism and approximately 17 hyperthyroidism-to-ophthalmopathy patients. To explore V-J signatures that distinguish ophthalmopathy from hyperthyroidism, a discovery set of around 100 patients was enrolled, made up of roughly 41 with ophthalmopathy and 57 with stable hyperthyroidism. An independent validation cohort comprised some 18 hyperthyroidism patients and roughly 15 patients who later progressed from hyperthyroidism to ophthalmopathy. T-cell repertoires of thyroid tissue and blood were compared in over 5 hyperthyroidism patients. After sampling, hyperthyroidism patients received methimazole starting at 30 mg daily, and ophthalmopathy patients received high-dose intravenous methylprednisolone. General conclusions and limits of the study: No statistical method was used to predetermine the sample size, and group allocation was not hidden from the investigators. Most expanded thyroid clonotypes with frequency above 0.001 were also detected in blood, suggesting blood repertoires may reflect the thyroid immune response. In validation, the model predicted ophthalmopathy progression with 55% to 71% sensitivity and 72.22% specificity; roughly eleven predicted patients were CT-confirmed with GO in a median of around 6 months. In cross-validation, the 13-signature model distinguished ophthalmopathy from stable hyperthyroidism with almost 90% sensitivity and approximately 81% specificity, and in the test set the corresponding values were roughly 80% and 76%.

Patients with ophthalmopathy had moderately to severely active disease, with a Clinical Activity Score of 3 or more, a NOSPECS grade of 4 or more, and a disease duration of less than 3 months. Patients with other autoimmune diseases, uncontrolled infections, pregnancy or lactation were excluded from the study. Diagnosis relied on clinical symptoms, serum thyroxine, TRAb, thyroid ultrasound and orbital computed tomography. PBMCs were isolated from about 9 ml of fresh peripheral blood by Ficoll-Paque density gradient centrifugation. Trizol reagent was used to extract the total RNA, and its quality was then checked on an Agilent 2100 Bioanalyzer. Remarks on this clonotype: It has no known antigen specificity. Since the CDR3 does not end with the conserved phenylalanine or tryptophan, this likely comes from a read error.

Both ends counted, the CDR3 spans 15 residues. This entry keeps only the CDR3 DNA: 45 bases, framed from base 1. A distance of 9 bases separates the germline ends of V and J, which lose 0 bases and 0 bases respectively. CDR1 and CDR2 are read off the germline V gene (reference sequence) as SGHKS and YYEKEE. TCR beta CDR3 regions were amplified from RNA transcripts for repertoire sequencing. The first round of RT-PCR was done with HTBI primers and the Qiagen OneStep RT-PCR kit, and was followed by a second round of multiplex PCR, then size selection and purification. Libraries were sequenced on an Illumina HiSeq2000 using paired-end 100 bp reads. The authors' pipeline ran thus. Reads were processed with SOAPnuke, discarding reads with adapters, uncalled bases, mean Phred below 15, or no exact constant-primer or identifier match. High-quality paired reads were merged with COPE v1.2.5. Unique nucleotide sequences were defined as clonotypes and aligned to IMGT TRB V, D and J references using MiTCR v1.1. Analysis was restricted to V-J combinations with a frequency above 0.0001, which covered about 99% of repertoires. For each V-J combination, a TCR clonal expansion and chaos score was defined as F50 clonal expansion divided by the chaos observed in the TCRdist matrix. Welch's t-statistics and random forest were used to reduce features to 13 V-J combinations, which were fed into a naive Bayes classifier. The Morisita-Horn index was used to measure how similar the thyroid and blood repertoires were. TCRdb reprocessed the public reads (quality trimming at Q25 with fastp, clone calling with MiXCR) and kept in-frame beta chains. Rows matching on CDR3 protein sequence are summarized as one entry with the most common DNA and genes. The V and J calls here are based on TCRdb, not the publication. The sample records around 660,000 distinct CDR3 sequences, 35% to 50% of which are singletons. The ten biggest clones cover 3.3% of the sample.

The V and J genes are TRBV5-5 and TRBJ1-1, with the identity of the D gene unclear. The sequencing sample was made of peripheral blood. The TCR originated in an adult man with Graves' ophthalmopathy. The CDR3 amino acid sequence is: CASSLVYGMNTEAFS. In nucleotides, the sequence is TGTGCCAGCAGCTTGGTCTACGGTATGAACACTGAAGCTTTCTCT.